A selection of T cell receptor beta chains follows, all from one sample in a study of shared clonotypes between healthy human individuals. Assay: immunoSEQ multiplex PCR; the TCRdb copy retains only in-frame clones and omits some. The repertoire holds some 2.1 million clones, with just under 95% as singletons. The material sequenced was naive CD8+ T cells sorted from blood. The receptors here all came from a man between 18 and 35 years old in good health. Each CDR3 is given with its conserved first and last residue. The order of the fields is clone size, J gene, V gene, CDR3 protein. Not all rows give a size; the values are once, few, many and, for expanded clones, a class.

NA,TRBJ2-7,TRBV2,CASSEWGGSYEQYF
NA,TRBJ2-7,TRBV6-6,CASSRGVREFPYEQYF
NA,TRBJ2-5,TRBV7-7,CASSLTGGETQYF
once,TRBJ2-5,TRBV9,CASSVDPLLETQYF
NA,TRBJ1-2,TRBV5-6,CASSLMAGWYYGYTF
NA,TRBJ2-7,TRBV13,CASSLGGHTEQYF
NA,TRBJ2-3,TRBV19,CASSSSWATSTDTQYF
NA,TRBJ1-1,TRBV6-5,CASNEGAGNTEAFF
NA,TRBJ2-7,TRBV7-2,CASSLEASASYEQYF
NA,TRBJ1-4,TRBV7-9,CASSANRELFF
NA,TRBJ1-1,TRBV19,CASIGGGREGLEAFF
NA,TRBJ2-7,TRBV9,CASSLGQGNEQYF
NA,TRBJ2-7,TRBV5-1,CASSVEFRPAEQYF
NA,TRBJ2-7,TRBV7-2,CASSLGAGPSYEQYF
NA,TRBJ2-5,TRBV28,CASSLGTSGTTQETQYF
NA,TRBJ1-1,TRBV21-1,CASSRAVENTEAFF
once,TRBJ1-2,TRBV6-5,CASSSTGTDYGYTF
NA,TRBJ2-2,TRBV14,CASSRGEDNTGELFF
NA,TRBJ1-1,TRBV28,CASSLGWRTPKMMNTEAFF
NA,TRBJ2-3,TRBV6-1,CAHRRGGTDTQYF
NA,TRBJ2-4,TRBV5-4,CASSLGSLAGGPIAKNIQYF
NA,TRBJ2-7,TRBV7-9,CASSPTGREQYF
NA,TRBJ2-1,TRBV5-6,CASNRDRSYNEQFF
NA,TRBJ1-6,TRBV13,CASSSRGGLNSPLHF
NA,TRBJ2-6,TRBV10-2,CASSDLRGEPGANVLTF
NA,TRBJ2-7,TRBV5-1,CASSLLDDSYEQYF
NA,TRBJ2-7,TRBV20-1,CSARGDYEQYF
NA,TRBJ2-7,TRBV7-2,CASSFTGPAYEQYF
NA,TRBJ2-1,TRBV6-1,CASSDLAGGMDEQFF
NA,TRBJ1-4,TRBV4-1,CASRGAPGLTNEKLFF
NA,TRBJ2-3,TRBV11-3,CASSLEGWEASTDTQYF
once,TRBJ1-2,TRBV5-6,CASSYYDSAFYGYTF
few,TRBJ1-1,TRBV25-1,CASRKDGTEAFF
NA,TRBJ1-4,TRBV7-9,CASSSEEKLLF
NA,TRBJ2-3,TRBV4-1,CASRGLTSTDTQYF
NA,TRBJ1-2,TRBV28,CASSFFLTGTVYTF
NA,TRBJ2-1,TRBV7-9,CASSSPGRNNEQFF
NA,TRBJ2-1,TRBV10-2,CASSASGGALNEQFF
NA,TRBJ2-7,TRBV28,CASSLGRRSYEQYF
NA,TRBJ2-2,TRBV29-1,CSVVASGRRTTGELFF
NA,TRBJ2-3,TRBV4-1,CASSQDYGRGTQYF
NA,TRBJ2-6,TRBV7-2,CASSLVPGANVLTF
NA,TRBJ1-1,TRBV9,CASSVDRGTEAFF
NA,TRBJ1-3,TRBV5-6,CASSSGTEAGNTIYF
NA,TRBJ2-7,TRBV6-5,CASSYLRGGNFEQYF
NA,TRBJ2-7,TRBV7-2,CASSLALSTKYEQYF
NA,TRBJ1-4,TRBV9,CASSGGLTGSDEKLFF
NA,TRBJ2-2,TRBV9,CASSVELAGRAGELFF
NA,TRBJ2-5,TRBV6-5,CASSYGGALGETQYF
NA,TRBJ1-1,TRBV6-5,CASIPGGSYTEAFF
NA,TRBJ2-7,TRBV4-1,CASSHTGLADSYEQYF
NA,TRBJ1-5,TRBV30,CAWTEGFLGQPQHF
NA,TRBJ2-7,TRBV5-1,CASSQGQYEQYF
NA,TRBJ1-2,TRBV25-1,CASSPLKGGVLYGYTF
NA,TRBJ2-7,TRBV20-1,CSAPRFGEQYF
NA,TRBJ2-5,TRBV27,CASSSPDLPETQYF
NA,TRBJ2-7,TRBV29-1,CSVRQVSPAYEQYF
NA,TRBJ2-1,TRBV2,CASSWLAGGPMDEQFF
once,TRBJ2-1,TRBV4-2,CASSQDAGGPGNEQFF
NA,TRBJ2-7,TRBV9,CASSVEPGQGAGEQYF